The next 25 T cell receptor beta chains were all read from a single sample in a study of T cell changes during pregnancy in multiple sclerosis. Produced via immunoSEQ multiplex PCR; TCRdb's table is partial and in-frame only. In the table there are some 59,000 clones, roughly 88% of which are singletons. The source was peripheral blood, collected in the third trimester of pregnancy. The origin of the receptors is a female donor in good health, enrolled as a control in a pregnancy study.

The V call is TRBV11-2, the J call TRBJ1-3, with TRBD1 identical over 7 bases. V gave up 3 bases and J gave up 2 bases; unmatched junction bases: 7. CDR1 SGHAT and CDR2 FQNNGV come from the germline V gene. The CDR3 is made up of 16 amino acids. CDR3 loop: CASSLSTGNAGNTIYF. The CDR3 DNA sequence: TGTGCCAGCAGCTTGTCGACAGGGAACGCTGGAAACACCATATATTTT.

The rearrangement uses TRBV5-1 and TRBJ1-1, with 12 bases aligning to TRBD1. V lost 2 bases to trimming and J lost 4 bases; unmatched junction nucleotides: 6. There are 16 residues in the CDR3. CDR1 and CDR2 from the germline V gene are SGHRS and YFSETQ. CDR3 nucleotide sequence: TGCGCCAGCAGCTTCGGGGACAGGGGGCAGGGCACTGAAGCTTTCTTT. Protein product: CASSFGDRGQGTEAFF.

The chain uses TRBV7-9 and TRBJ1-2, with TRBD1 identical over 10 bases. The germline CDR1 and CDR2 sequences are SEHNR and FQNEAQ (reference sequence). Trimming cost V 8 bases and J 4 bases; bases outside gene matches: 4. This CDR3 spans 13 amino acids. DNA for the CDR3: TGTGCCAGCCGGGACAGGGGATCCTATGGCTACACCTTC. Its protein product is CASRDRGSYGYTF.

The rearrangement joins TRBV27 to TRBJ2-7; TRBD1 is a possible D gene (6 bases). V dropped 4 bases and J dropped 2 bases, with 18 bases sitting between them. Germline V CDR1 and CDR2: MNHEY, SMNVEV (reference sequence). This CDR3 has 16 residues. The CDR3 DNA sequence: TGTGCCAGCAGTTCCTTACAGGGTCCAATTCCCTACGAGCAGTACTTC. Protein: CASSSLQGPIPYEQYF.

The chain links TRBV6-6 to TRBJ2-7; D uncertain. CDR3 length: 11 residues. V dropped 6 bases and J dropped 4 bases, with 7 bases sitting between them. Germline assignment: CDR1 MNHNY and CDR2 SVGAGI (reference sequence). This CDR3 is CASRADYEQYF. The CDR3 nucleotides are TGTGCCAGCAGGGCTGATTACGAGCAGTACTTC.

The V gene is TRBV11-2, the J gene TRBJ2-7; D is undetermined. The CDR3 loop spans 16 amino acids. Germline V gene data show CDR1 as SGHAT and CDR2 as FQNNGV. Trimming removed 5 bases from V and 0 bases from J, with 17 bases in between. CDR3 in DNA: TGTGCCAGCAGCCCCAACCCCATCGGGTACTCCTACGAGCAGTACTTC. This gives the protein CASSPNPIGYSYEQYF. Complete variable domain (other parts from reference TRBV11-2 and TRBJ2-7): EAGVAQSPRYKIIEKRQSVAFWCNPISGHATLYWYQQILGQGPKLLIQFQNNGVVDDSQLPKDRFSAERLKGVDSTLKIQPAKLEDSAVYLCASSPNPIGYSYEQYFGPGTRLTVT.

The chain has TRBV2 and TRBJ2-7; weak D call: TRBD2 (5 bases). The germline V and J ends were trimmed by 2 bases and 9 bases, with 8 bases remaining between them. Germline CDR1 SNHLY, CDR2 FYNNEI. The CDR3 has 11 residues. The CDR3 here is CASSENEGQYF. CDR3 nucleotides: TGTGCCAGCAGTGAAAACGAGGGGCAGTACTTC.

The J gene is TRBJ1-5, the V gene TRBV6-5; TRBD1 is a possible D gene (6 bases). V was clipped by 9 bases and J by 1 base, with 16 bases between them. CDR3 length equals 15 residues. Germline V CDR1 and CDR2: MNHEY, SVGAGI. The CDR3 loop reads CASRTGTGSNQPQHF. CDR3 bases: TGTGCCAGTAGGACCGGAACAGGGAGCAATCAGCCCCAGCATTTT.

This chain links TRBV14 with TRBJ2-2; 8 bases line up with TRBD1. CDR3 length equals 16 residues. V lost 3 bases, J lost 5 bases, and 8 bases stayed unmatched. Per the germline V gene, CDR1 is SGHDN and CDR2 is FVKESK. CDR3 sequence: CASSQIRTGTTGELFF. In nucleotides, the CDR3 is TGTGCCAGCAGCCAGATAAGGACAGGGACGACCGGGGAGCTGTTTTTT.

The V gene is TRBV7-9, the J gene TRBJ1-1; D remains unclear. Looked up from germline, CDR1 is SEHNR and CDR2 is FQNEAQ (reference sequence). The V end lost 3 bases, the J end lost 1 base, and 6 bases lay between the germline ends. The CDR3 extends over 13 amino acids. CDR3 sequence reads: CASSFQENTEAFF. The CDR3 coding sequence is TGTGCCAGCAGCTTCCAGGAGAACACTGAAGCTTTCTTT.

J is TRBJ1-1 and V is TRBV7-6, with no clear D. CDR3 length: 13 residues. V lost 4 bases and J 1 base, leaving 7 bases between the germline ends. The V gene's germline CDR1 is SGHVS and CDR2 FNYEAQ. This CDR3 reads CASSSRGNTEAFF. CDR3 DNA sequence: TGTGCCAGCAGCTCACGGGGGAACACTGAAGCTTTCTTT. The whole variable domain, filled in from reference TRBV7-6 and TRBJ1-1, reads GAGVSQSPRYKVTKRGQDVALRCDPISGHVSLYWYRQALGQGPEFLTYFNYEAQQDKSGLPNDRFSAERPEGSISTLTIQRTEQRDSAMYRCASSSRGNTEAFFGQGTRLTVV.

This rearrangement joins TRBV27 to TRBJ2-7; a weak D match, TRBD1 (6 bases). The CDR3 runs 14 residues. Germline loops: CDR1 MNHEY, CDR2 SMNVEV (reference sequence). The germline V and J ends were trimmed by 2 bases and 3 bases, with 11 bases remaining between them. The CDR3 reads CASSLLQGNYEQYF. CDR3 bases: TGTGCCAGCAGTTTACTACAGGGTAACTACGAGCAGTACTTC.

Written as DNA, the CDR3 is TGTGCCAGCAGCCCCCCGGGGTACTACAATGAGCAGTTCTTC. This translates into CASSPPGYYNEQFF. The chain uses TRBV28 and TRBJ2-1, with D perhaps TRBD2 (5 bases). Looked up from germline, CDR1 is MDHEN and CDR2 is SYDVKM. CDR3 length equals 14 residues. The V and J ends lost 6 bases and 3 bases respectively, with 12 bases between them.

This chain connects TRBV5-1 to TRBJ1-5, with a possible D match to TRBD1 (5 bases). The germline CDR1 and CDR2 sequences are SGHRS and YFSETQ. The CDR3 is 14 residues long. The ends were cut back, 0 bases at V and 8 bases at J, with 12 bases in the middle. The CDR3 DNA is TGCGCCAGCAGCTTGGAGACGTCCAGGGAGCCCCAGCATTTT. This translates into CASSLETSREPQHF. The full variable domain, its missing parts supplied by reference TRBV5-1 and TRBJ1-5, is KAGVTQTPRYLIKTRGQQVTLSCSPISGHRSVSWYQQTPGQGLQFLFEYFSETQRNKGNFPGRFSGRQFSNSRSEMNVSTLELGDSALYLCASSLETSREPQHFGDGTRLSIL.

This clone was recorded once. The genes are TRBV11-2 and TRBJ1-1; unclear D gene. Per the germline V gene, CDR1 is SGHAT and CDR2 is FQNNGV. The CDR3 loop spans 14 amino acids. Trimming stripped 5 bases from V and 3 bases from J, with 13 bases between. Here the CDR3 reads CASSPGRSYTEAFF. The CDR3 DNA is TGTGCCAGCAGCCCCGGTCGTAGTTACACTGAAGCTTTCTTT.

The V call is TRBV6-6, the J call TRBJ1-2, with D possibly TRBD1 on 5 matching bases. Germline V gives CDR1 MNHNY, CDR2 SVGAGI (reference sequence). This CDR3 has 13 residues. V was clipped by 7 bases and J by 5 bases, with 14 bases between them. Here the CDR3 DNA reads TGTGCCAGCACCCTCAGCGGGGGATATGGCTACACCTTC. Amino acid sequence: CASTLSGGYGYTF.

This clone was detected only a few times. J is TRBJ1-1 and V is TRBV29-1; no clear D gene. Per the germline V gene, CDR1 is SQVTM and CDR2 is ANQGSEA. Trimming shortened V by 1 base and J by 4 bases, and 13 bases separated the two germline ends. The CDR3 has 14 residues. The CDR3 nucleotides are TGCAGCGTTGAAGGTGGAGGGCTGGGCACTGAAGCTTTCTTT. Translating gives CSVEGGGLGTEAFF.

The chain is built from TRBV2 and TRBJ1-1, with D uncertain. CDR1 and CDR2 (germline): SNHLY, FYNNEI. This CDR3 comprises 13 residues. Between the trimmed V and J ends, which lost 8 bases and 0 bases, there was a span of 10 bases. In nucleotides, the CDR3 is TGTGCCAGCCACTTGGAGATGAACACTGAAGCTTTCTTT. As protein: CASHLEMNTEAFF.

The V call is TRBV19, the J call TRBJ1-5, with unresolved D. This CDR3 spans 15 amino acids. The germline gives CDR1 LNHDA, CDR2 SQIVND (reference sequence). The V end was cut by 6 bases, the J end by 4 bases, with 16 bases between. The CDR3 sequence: CASRLVSRTNQPQHF. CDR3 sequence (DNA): TGTGCCAGTAGACTCGTGAGCCGTACGAATCAGCCCCAGCATTTT.

In DNA, the CDR3 is TGTGCCAGTAGTATGAGCGGCTCCGGGGGGTACGAGCAGTACTTC. Its translation is CASSMSGSGGYEQYF. J is TRBJ2-7 and V is TRBV19, with 7 positions matching TRBD2. Germline-derived CDR1 and CDR2 are LNHDA and SQIVND (reference sequence). The V and J ends lost 3 bases and 4 bases, in that order; junction bases with no gene match: 9. This CDR3 has 15 residues.

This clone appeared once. The DNA for the CDR3 is TGTGCCATCAGTGGGGGACTCCGCTCTGGAAACACCATATATTTT. This encodes CAISGGLRSGNTIYF. The genes are TRBV10-3 and TRBJ1-3, with a possible D match to TRBD1 (5 bases). Germline CDR1 is ENHRY and CDR2 is SYGVKD. Deletions cut 4 bases from V and 0 bases from J, with 10 bases between. The CDR3 has 15 residues.

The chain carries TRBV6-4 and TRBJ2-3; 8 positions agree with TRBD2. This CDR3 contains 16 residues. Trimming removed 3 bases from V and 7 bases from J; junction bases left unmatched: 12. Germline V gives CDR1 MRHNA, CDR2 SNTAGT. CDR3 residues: CASSEGSGSTPHTQYF. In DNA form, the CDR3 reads TGTGCCAGCAGTGAAGGCAGCGGGAGCACCCCCCATACGCAGTATTTT.

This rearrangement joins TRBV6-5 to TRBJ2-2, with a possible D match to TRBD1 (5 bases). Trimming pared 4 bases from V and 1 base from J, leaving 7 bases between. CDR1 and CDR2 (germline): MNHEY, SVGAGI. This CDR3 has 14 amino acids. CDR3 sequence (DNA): TGTGCCAGCAGTTTCACAGGGAACACCGGGGAGCTGTTTTTT. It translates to CASSFTGNTGELFF.

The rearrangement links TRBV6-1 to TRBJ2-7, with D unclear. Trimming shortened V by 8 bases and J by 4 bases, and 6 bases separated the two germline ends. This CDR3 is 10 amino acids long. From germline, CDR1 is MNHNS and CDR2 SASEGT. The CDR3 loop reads CASAEYEQYF. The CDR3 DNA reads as TGTGCCAGCGCGGAGTACGAGCAGTACTTC.

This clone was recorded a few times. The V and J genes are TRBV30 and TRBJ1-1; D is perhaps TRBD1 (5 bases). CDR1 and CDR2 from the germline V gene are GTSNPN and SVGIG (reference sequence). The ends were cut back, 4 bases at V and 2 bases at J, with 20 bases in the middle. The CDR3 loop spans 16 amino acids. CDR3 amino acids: CAWTRGRGMVNTEAFF. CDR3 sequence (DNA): TGTGCCTGGACCCGAGGTAGGGGCATGGTCAACACTGAAGCTTTCTTT. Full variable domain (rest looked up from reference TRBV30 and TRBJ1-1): SQTIHQWPATLVQPVGSPLSLECTVEGTSNPNLYWYRQAAGRGLQLLFYSVGIGQISSEVPQNLSASRPQDRQFILSSKKLLLSDSGFYLCAWTRGRGMVNTEAFFGQGTRLTVV.